The 9 T cell receptor beta chains presented below share a single source sample, sequenced in a study of regulatory T cells in long-lasting Graves disease. Time point indicated: newly diagnosed GD, antithyroid drugs for less than 3 months. After RNA was extracted from PBMCs, the TCR library was made from it. Library construction for TCR beta used iRepertoire HTBI primers and Arm-PCR of CDR3 regions. One entry per CDR3 protein, called by TCRdb with MiXCR from the multiplex PCR reads. Here the sample spans about 470,000 distinct CDR3 sequences, under 15% being singletons. This same sample was also taken into another study, of T cells in Graves' hyperthyroidism and ophthalmopathy.

Here the sequenced sample was peripheral blood mononuclear cells (PBMCs), taken at new diagnosis, from a patient treated with antithyroid drugs. The receptors shown here come from a woman aged 25 to 45 with Graves disease.

In DNA form, the CDR3 reads TGTGCCAGCTCACCACGCGTAGAGACTAGCGGGAGTCCCTACCAAGAGACCCAGTACTTC. Residues: CASSPRVETSGSPYQETQYF. The chain employs TRBV18 and TRBJ2-5; 12 bases fit TRBD2. V lost 1 base and J lost 0; bases outside the gene matches: 12. Germline V lookup: CDR1 KGHSH, CDR2 LQKENI. The CDR3 extends over 20 amino acids. The variable domain in full, completed from reference TRBV18 and TRBJ2-5, reads NAGVMQNPRHLVRRRGQEARLRCSPMKGHSHVYWYRQLPEEGLKFMVYLQKENIIDESGMPKERFSAEFPKEGPSILRIQQVVRGDSAAYFCASSPRVETSGSPYQETQYFGPGTRLLVL.

This clonotype occurred many times. V is TRBV20-1 and J is TRBJ1-5; D unresolved. The V end was cut by 0 bases, the J end by 4 bases, with 7 bases between. Germline V gene data show CDR1 as DFQATT and CDR2 as SNEGSKA (reference sequence). This CDR3 has 13 residues. CDR3 region: CSARDGPNQPQHF. Written as DNA, the CDR3 is TGCAGTGCTAGAGATGGACCTAATCAGCCCCAGCATTTT.

In the case of this clonotype: Without the conserved terminal phenylalanine or tryptophan, this CDR3 likely stems from a read error. CDR3 coding DNA: TGTGCCAGCAGCTTATCAGGAAGCACAGATACGCAGTATTCT. This gives the protein CASSLSGSTDTQYS. The V and J genes are TRBV7-3 and TRBJ2-3; no clear D. In germline, CDR1 is SGHTA, CDR2 FQGTGA. The CDR3 spans 14 residues. Trimming pared 2 bases from V and 0 bases from J, leaving 6 bases between.

V usage is TRBV28 and J usage is TRBJ1-6; perhaps TRBD1 as D (6 bases). V lost 3 bases and J lost 8, with 14 bases in between. Germline lookup yields CDR1 MDHEN and CDR2 SYDVKM. The CDR3 is made up of 15 amino acids. This CDR3 reads CASSFIQGGDSPLHF. In nucleotides, the CDR3 is TGTGCCAGCAGTTTTATACAGGGAGGGGATTCACCCCTCCACTTT.

V usage is TRBV20-1 and J usage is TRBJ1-2, with D tentatively TRBD1 (5 bases). The germline V gene has CDR1 DFQATT and CDR2 SNEGSKA (reference sequence). The CDR3 runs 14 residues. V was trimmed by 6 bases and J by 0 bases, leaving 14 bases between them. This CDR3 reads CSARAGATNYGYTF. CDR3 nucleotides: TGCAGTGCCCGCGCCGGGGCAACTAACTATGGCTACACCTTC.

This clonotype was seen many times. The rearrangement links TRBV27 to TRBJ1-5; TRBD1 matches at 8 bases. CDR1 is MNHEY and CDR2 is SMNVEV in the germline V gene (reference sequence). This CDR3 is built from 14 residues. V lost 5 bases and J lost 3; bases outside the gene matches: 3. CDR3 in DNA: TGTGCCAGCAGTGAGACAGGGGTCAATCAGCCCCAGCATTTT. Its translation is CASSETGVNQPQHF.

The sample holds many counts of this clonotype. The chain carries TRBV29-1 and TRBJ2-3; the D call may be TRBD1 or TRBD2 (5 bases each). Trimming removed 6 bases at V and 0 bases at J, with 13 bases between. In germline, CDR1 is SQVTM, CDR2 ANQGSEA. The CDR3 consists of 14 residues. CDR3 bases: TGCAGCGTGGCCCCGGGGCTCAGCACAGATACGCAGTATTTT. It specifies CSVAPGLSTDTQYF.

The chain couples TRBV9 to TRBJ1-2, with D possibly being TRBD1 (5 bases). Germline V gene lookup returns CDR1 SGDLS and CDR2 YYNGEE. V lost 3 bases, J lost 4 bases, and 16 bases lay in between. The CDR3 has 15 residues. CDR3 residues: CASSGDPGLSYGYTF. CDR3 nucleotides: TGTGCCAGCAGCGGAGATCCGGGACTGTCCTATGGCTACACCTTC.

This clonotype was seen repeatedly, ten times or more. This chain links TRBV2 with TRBJ2-7; D is perhaps TRBD1 or TRBD2 (5 bases each). The germline gives CDR1 SNHLY, CDR2 FYNNEI. This CDR3 comprises 15 residues. V was trimmed by 0 bases and J by 2 bases, leaving 11 bases between them. In nucleotides, the CDR3 is TGTGCCAGCAGTGAAGCGCCGGGACCGGCCTACGAGCAGTACTTC. Residues: CASSEAPGPAYEQYF.